This TCR beta chain is from a study of blood T cell repertoires in COVID-19. During active infection, Seattle patients enrolled and were then monitored through disease. Repertoires were generated with immunoSEQ multiplex PCR, while TCRdb's copy carries only in-frame clones and drops some. Of over 200,000 clones in the sample, 92% were seen once. CDR3 length: 18 amino acids. Looked up from germline, CDR1 is SGDLS and CDR2 is YYNGEE. The junction had 16 bases not matched to a gene; V was cut back by 4 bases and J by 6 bases. V usage is TRBV9 and J usage is TRBJ2-2; 9 bases agree with TRBD1. The sequencing input was peripheral blood. The sequence derives from a man in his 60s with COVID-19, enrolled during active disease. The CDR3 DNA reads TGTGCCAGCAGCACCCATGGGGGGGGACAGGGATCCGCCGGGGAGCTGTTTTTT. It specifies CASSTHGGGQGSAGELFF.